This T cell receptor (beta chain) was found in a study of T cells in women clearing cervical HPV infection. The V segment lost 0 bases and the J segment 4 bases; nucleotides outside the gene matches: 3. Looked up from germline, CDR1 is MGHRA and CDR2 is YSYEKL. CDR3 length equals 14 residues. With regard to this clone: The read comes to an end 3 residues before the CDR3 does, leaving the germline J gene to fill in the end.

Produced via immunoSEQ multiplex PCR; TCRdb's table is partial and in-frame only. The sample table sets out 20,000 or so clones. The chain has TRBV4-1 and TRBJ2-7; 7 bases are a match to TRBD1. Sequences were obtained from blood buffy coat. The TCR was taken from a woman aged 18 to 75 with a cervical HPV16 infection that either progressed to CIN3+ or cleared (not recorded which). The CDR3 region is CASSQDPQGYEQYF. Incomplete CDR3 DNA: TGCGCCAGCAGCCAAGACCCACAGGGGTACGAG.